This T cell receptor (beta chain) comes out of a study of blood T cell repertoires in COVID-19. Overall study context: Spain, Italy and the United States supplied samples that represented acute and convalescent COVID-19. The analysed material was cDNA or gDNA that came from T cells, B-cell-depleted T cells, or PBMCs.

Trimming cost V 4 bases and J 4 bases, with 13 bases left between them. CDR1 SGHTA and CDR2 FQGNSA come from the germline V gene. The CDR3 sequence is 14 residues long. The authors' processing: Nucleated cell number was recorded as an estimate derived from reference gene primer amplification. Produced via immunoSEQ multiplex PCR; TCRdb's table is partial and in-frame only. Clonal size and the V and J genes are those of that table, whereas D and trimming came from the DNA. The sample contains 250,000 or so clones, 80% to 90% of which appear only once. The sequence was obtained from a man aged 35 to 55 who had recovered from COVID-19. The gene calls are TRBV7-2 and TRBJ1-1, with D tentatively TRBD1 (5 bases). Material: peripheral blood. CDR3 in amino acids: CASSYTRVVTEAFF. DNA for the CDR3: TGTGCCAGCAGCTACACCAGGGTAGTCACTGAAGCTTTCTTT.